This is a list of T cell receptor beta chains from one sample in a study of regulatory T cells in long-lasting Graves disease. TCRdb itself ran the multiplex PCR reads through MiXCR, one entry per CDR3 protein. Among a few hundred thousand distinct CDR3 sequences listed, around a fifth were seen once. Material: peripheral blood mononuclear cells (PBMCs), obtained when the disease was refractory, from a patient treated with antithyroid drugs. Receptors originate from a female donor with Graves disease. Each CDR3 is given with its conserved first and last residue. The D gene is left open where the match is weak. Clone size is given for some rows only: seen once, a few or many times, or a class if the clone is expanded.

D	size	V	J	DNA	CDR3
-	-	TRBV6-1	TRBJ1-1	TGTGCCAGCACCGAAAGCCCCTACAGTCCGTACACTGAAGCTTTCTTT	CASTESPYSPYTEAFF
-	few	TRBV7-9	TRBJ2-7	TGTGCCAGCAGCTTAGTTGATGGACAGGAGCAGTACTTC	CASSLVDGQEQYF
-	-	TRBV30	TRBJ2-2	TGTGCCTGGAGGCTACAGGGAACCGGGGAGCTGTTTTTT	CAWRLQGTGELFF
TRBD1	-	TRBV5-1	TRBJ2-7	TGCGCCAGCAGCAGGGAGACAGGGACAAATAACTACGAGCAGTACTTC	CASSRETGTNNYEQYF
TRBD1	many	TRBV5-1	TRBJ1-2	TGCGCCAGCAGCTTGGGGACAGGGGGCGAAACTTATGGCTACACCTTC	CASSLGTGGETYGYTF
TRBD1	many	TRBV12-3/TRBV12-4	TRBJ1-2	TGTGCCAGCAGTTTACGGGGACAGGGGAGCTATGGCTACACCTTC	CASSLRGQGSYGYTF
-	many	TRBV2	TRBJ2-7	TGTGCCAGCAGTGAATTTCGGGAGCTCGGCGAGCAGTACTTC	CASSEFRELGEQYF
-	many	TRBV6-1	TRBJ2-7	TGTGCCAGGCATGGGGACGAGCAGTACTTC	CARHGDEQYF
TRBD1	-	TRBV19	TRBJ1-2	TGTGCCAGTAGTATCGGGACAGGGCTTACCTATGGCTACACCTTC	CASSIGTGLTYGYTF
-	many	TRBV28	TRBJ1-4	TGTGCCAGCAGCCCCCGGGACGGTGAAGAAAAACTGTTTTTT	CASSPRDGEEKLFF
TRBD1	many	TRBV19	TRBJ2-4	TGTGCCAGTAGTATCGGACAGGCCTTAGGGGAGATTCAGTACTTC	CASSIGQALGEIQYF
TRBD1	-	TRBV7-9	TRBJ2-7	TGTGCCAGCAGCCTGGTAACAGGGGGTAGCGAGCAGTACTTC	CASSLVTGGSEQYF
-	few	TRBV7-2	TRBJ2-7	TGTGCCAGCAGCTTAACTCGGCCCTACGAGCAGTACTTC	CASSLTRPYEQYF
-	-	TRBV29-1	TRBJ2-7	TGCAGCGTTGGACTGCCAGAGGGCTACGAGCAGTACTTC	CSVGLPEGYEQYF
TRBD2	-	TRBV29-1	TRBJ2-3	TGCAGCGTTGAATGGGGGAGGGGAACGCAGTATTTT	CSVEWGRGTQYF
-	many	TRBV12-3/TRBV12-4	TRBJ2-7	-	CASSSSVTSEQYF
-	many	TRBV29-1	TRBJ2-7	TGCAGCGTTGAAGGGACAGAGGGACACGAGCAGTACTTC	CSVEGTEGHEQYF
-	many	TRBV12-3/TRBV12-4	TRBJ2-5	TGTGCCAGCAGTTTGAATCTTGAGGGCGGACCTCAAGAGACCCAGTACTTC	CASSLNLEGGPQETQYF
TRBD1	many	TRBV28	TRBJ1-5	TGTGCCAGCAGTTTTTCTCGCCCGGGACAGGGAACGAATCAGCCCCAGCATTTT	CASSFSRPGQGTNQPQHF
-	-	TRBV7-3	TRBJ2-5	TGTGCCAGCACCCCCCGAGGCGAAGAGACCCAGTACTTC	CASTPRGEETQYF
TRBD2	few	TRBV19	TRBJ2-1	TGTGCCAGTAGTGGACTAGCGGCCTCCTCCTACAATGAGCAGTTCTTC	CASSGLAASSYNEQFF
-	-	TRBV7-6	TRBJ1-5	TGTGCCAGCAGCACAAATACGGGTACAAGCAATCAGCCCCAGCATTTT	CASSTNTGTSNQPQHF
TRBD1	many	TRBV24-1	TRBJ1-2	TGTGCCACCAGTGATCCAGGGGGACGTGGCTACACCTTC	CATSDPGGRGYTF
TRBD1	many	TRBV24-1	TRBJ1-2	TGTGCCACCGAAGGAACGGACAGGGCTGGGTGGAGCTACACCTTC	CATEGTDRAGWSYTF
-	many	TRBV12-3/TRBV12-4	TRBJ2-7	TGTGCCAGCAGTGCCGGGACGGGGGATGGGCAGTACTTC	CASSAGTGDGQYF
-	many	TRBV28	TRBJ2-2	TGTGCCAGCAGCAATGGTGGGTTGCACGGGGAGCTGTTTTTT	CASSNGGLHGELFF
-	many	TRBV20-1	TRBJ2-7	TGCAGTGCTAGAGCCCCGGACGTAATCTACGAGCAGTACTTC	CSARAPDVIYEQYF
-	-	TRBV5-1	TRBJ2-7	TGCGCCAGCAGTCCCGGTGACGCCTCCTACGAGCAGTACTTC	CASSPGDASYEQYF
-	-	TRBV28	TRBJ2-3	TGTGCCAGCAGTTTGGGGGGGGCGCACGGTACGCAGTATTTT	CASSLGGAHGTQYF
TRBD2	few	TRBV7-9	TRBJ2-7	TGTGCCAGCAGCTTTTCCGGGGGGATTTACGAGCAGTACTTC	CASSFSGGIYEQYF
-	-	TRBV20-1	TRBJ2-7	TGCAGTGCTAGGCTAGGACAGTACTTC	CSARLGQYF
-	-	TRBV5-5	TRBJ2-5	TGTGCCAGCAATTTCCGGGGGCGTATGCGCCAGTACTTC	CASNFRGRMRQYF
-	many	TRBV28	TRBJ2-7	TGTGCCAGCAGTTCAGACATCTCCTACGAGCAGTACTTC	CASSSDISYEQYF
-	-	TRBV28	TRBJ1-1	TGTGCCAGCCCCAGCCTCGGGACGTTGAACACTGAAGCTTTCTTT	CASPSLGTLNTEAFF
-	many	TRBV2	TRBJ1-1	TGTGCCAGCAGCTATCCGGAGGCAGAAGCTTTCTTT	CASSYPEAEAFF
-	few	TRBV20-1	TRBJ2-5	TGCAGTGCTACCAGGGTGGAGACCCAGTACTTC	CSATRVETQYF
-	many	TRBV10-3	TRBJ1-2	TGTGCCATCAGTGAGGAGATAGGGGACGGCTACACCTTC	CAISEEIGDGYTF
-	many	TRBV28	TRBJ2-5	TGTGCCAGCTGGGGTGGGACCCAGTACTTC	CASWGGTQYF
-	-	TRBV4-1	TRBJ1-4	TGCGCCAGCAGCCAACTTACAGGCTACCCCAGCAGGGGACTGTTTTTT	CASSQLTGYPSRGLFF
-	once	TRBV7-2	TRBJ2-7	TGTGCCAGCAGCTCGCGGCAGAGCTACGAGCAGTACTTC	CASSSRQSYEQYF
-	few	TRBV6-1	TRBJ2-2	TGTGCCAGCACTCTTAGGAGCAGGACCGGGGAGCTGTTTTTT	CASTLRSRTGELFF
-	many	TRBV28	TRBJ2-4	TGTGCCAGTTGCCTTCGGGGACTCCCGAAAAACATTCAGTACTTC	CASCLRGLPKNIQYF
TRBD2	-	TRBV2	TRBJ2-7	TGTGCCAGCAGTGGGGACCTGCGGGGGTACGAGCAGTACTTC	CASSGDLRGYEQYF
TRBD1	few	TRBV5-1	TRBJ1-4	TGCGCCAGCAGCGCAGGGGGCGATTCTTCGCTTGAAAAACTGTTTTTT	CASSAGGDSSLEKLFF
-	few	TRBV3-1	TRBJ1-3	TGTGCCAGCAGCCAAGATCTTAGACGCCCGCCTGGAAACACCATATATTTT	CASSQDLRRPPGNTIYF
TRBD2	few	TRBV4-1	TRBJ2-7	TGCGCCAGCAGCCAAACGGGACTAGCGATTCGCGAGCAGTACTTC	CASSQTGLAIREQYF
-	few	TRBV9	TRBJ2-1	TGTGCCAGCAGCGCCCAAGGGGGGGGGCGGGGTGAGCAGTTCTTC	CASSAQGGGRGEQFF
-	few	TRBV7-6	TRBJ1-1	TGTGCCAGCAGCTTGAACAAGGAGTACACTGAAGCTTTCTTT	CASSLNKEYTEAFF
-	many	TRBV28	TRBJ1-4	TGTGCCAGCACCACAAGTAAAATGATGGGGAGGGCTAATGAAAAACTGTTTTTT	CASTTSKMMGRANEKLFF